These 26 T cell receptor beta chains originate from one sample sequenced in a study of blood T cell repertoires in COVID-19. Clones were sequenced by immunoSEQ multiplex PCR, and TCRdb holds only the in-frame ones, with some missing. The sample holds 150,000 or so clones; approximately 80% are singletons and the top ten take less than 3.5%. The sample comprised peripheral blood. The receptors shown here come from a woman aged 60-75 years with acute or convalescent COVID-19.

The V call is TRBV5-1, the J call TRBJ2-7; TRBD2 might be the D (6 bases). Trimming cost V 1 base and J 3 bases, with 11 bases left between them. Germline V lookup: CDR1 SGHRS, CDR2 YFSETQ. The CDR3 sequence is 14 residues long. The CDR3 nucleotides are TGCGCCAGCAGCTTGAAGGAGGGGAACTACGAGCAGTACTTC. Translated, it gives CASSLKEGNYEQYF.

V gene TRBV18 combines with J gene TRBJ2-2, with TRBD1 as a possible D gene (5 bases). With 3 bases removed from V and 1 base from J, the gap between germline ends came to 9 bases. CDR1 KGHSH and CDR2 LQKENI come from the germline V gene. The CDR3 extends over 15 amino acids. This chain's CDR3 is CASSPPGQNTGELFF. The CDR3 nucleotides read TGTGCCAGCTCACCCCCCGGACAGAACACCGGGGAGCTGTTTTTT.

The chain employs TRBV28 and TRBJ2-7; 13 bases align to TRBD2. CDR1 is MDHEN, CDR2 SYDVKM, per germline. The trim removed 8 bases at V and 1 base at J, leaving 14 bases unmatched. There are 18 residues in the CDR3. CDR3 nucleotides: TGTGCCAGCGGAATCTCGGGACTAGCGGGGATCACTTCCTACGAGCAGTACTTC. Encoded protein: CASGISGLAGITSYEQYF. Together with reference TRBV28 and TRBJ2-7, the CDR3 gives the full variable domain: DVKVTQSSRYLVKRTGEKVFLECVQDMDHENMFWYRQDPGLGLRLIYFSYDVKMKEKGDIPEGYSVSREKKERFSLILESASTNQTSMYLCASGISGLAGITSYEQYFGPGTRLTVT.

This rearrangement joins TRBV6-5 to TRBJ2-2; TRBD2 agrees at 13 bases. Trimming at V came to 4 bases and at J to 7 bases, leaving 6 bases not matched to a gene. Germline V gives CDR1 MNHEY, CDR2 SVGAGI. There are 16 residues in the CDR3. CDR3 nucleotide sequence: TGTGCCAGCAGTTTGACTAGCGGGGGGACCGTCGGGGAGCTGTTTTTT. Protein product: CASSLTSGGTVGELFF.

The chain has TRBV7-2 and TRBJ1-6; D perhaps matches TRBD1 (6 bases). V was pared by 3 bases and J by 7 bases, with 13 bases between. The CDR3 is 15 residues long. The germline CDR1 and CDR2 sequences are SGHTA and FQGNSA. The CDR3 reads CASSFRGGHNSPLHF. As DNA, the CDR3 is TGTGCCAGCAGCTTCAGGGGAGGGCACAATTCACCCCTCCACTTT.

The CDR3 protein is CASSTRTRGEETQYF. The CDR3 DNA follows: TGTGCCAGCAGTACCCGGACAAGGGGCGAAGAGACCCAGTACTTC. The chain is built from TRBV6-5 and TRBJ2-5, with a possible D match to TRBD1 (5 bases). The germline gives CDR1 MNHEY, CDR2 SVGAGI. V was clipped by 5 bases and J by 3 bases, with 16 bases between them. The CDR3 covers 15 residues.

The CDR3 DNA reads as TGTGCCAGCTCTAAAAAACCCTCTGGAAACACCATATATTTT. It specifies CASSKKPSGNTIYF. The chain combines TRBV6-5 with TRBJ1-3; the D is unclear. V lost 8 bases and J lost 0, with 11 bases in between. The CDR3 is 14 amino acids. Germline V CDR1 and CDR2: MNHEY, SVGAGI.

The V and J genes are TRBV15 and TRBJ1-1, with D maybe TRBD1 (6 bases). Trimming shortened V by 2 bases and J by 4 bases, and 20 bases separated the two germline ends. Germline CDR1 reads LNHNV; CDR2 reads YYDKDF (reference sequence). The length of the CDR3 is 17 residues. This chain's CDR3 is CATSRRVQGPTFTEAFF. The DNA for the CDR3 is TGTGCCACCAGCAGACGGGTACAGGGCCCCACCTTCACTGAAGCTTTCTTT.

The V gene is TRBV6-5, the J gene TRBJ1-6; 8 nucleotides align to TRBD1. V lost 6 bases and J lost 7; bases outside the gene matches: 8. This CDR3 is built from 15 residues. Germline values: CDR1 MNHEY, CDR2 SVGAGI. This chain's CDR3 is CASSLTGGINSPLHF. CDR3 in DNA: TGTGCCAGCAGCCTCACAGGGGGAATAAATTCACCCCTCCACTTT.

J is TRBJ1-2 and V is TRBV10-2; D might be TRBD1 (6 bases). This CDR3 contains 15 residues. Germline V gene lookup returns CDR1 WSHSY and CDR2 SAAADI. Trimming took 5 bases from V and 3 from J, leaving 16 bases between them. CDR3 protein: CASSSYRASDYGYTF. CDR3 coding DNA: TGCGCCAGCAGTTCCTACAGGGCTTCAGACTATGGCTACACCTTC.

The chain combines TRBV7-8 with TRBJ1-2; 9 bases fit TRBD1. V dropped 5 bases and J dropped 3; count of bases not matched to a gene: 4. CDR1 and CDR2 (germline): SGHVS, FQNEAQ. The CDR3 length is 14 residues. This chain's CDR3 is CASSADRGDYGYTF. The CDR3 coding sequence is TGTGCCAGCAGCGCGGACAGGGGAGACTATGGCTACACCTTC.

The gene calls are TRBV7-8 and TRBJ2-6; the D is unclear. The CDR3 totals 17 residues. Looked up from germline, CDR1 is SGHVS and CDR2 is FQNEAQ. V gave up 10 bases and J gave up 0 bases, with 19 bases separating them. The CDR3 loop is CATLPVVLNSGANVLTF. The DNA for the CDR3 is TGTGCCACACTGCCGGTTGTACTTAACTCTGGGGCCAACGTCCTGACTTTC.

This clone was seen once. This chain uses TRBV7-9 with TRBJ1-2; maybe TRBD1 (5 bases). Germline values: CDR1 SEHNR, CDR2 FQNEAQ (reference sequence). There are 16 residues in the CDR3. V was pared by 4 bases and J by 0 bases, with 15 bases between. CDR3 DNA: TGTGCCAGCAGCTCAGGCTTTGGCAGGGCTAACTATGGCTACACCTTC. Translation gives CASSSGFGRANYGYTF. Filled out from reference TRBV7-9 and TRBJ1-2, the complete variable domain reads DTGVSQNPRHKITKRGQNVTFRCDPISEHNRLYWYRQTLGQGPEFLTYFQNEAQLEKSRLLSDRFSAERPKGSFSTLEIQRTEQGDSAMYLCASSSGFGRANYGYTFGSGTRLTVV.

The rearrangement joins TRBV18 to TRBJ1-1; no reliable D call. From germline, CDR1 is KGHSH and CDR2 LQKENI. This CDR3 has 15 residues. Trimming left V 3 bases short and J 3 bases short, with 14 bases between. DNA for the CDR3: TGTGCCAGCTCACCCACCGGAGTAGGCTACACTGAAGCTTTCTTT. It translates to CASSPTGVGYTEAFF.

This clone was counted once. The junction differs from germline at one of its ends, possibly a read error. V and J are TRBV7-7 and TRBJ2-3, with 16 bases identical to TRBD2. Germline CDR1 reads SSHAT; CDR2 reads FNYEAQ (reference sequence). The CDR3 consists of 17 residues. The DNA for the CDR3 is TGTGCTAGCAGCTTGGGGACTAGCGGGGGGGGCCCAGATACGCAGTATTTT. This codes for CASSLGTSGGGPDTQYF.

This CDR3 is CASSREGNQPQHF. DNA for the CDR3: TGTGCCAGCAGCAGGGAGGGCAATCAGCCCCAGCATTTT. This sequence joins TRBV6-5 and TRBJ1-5; D is perhaps TRBD1 (5 bases). Germline V CDR1 and CDR2: MNHEY, SVGAGI. With 6 bases removed from V and 2 bases from J, the gap between germline ends came to 8 bases. The CDR3 totals 13 residues.

In this sample, this clone turned up a few times. V gene TRBV6-2 or TRBV6-3 combines with J gene TRBJ2-7; 12 nucleotides match TRBD1. CDR1 and CDR2 from the germline V gene are MNHEY and SVGEGT. The junction had 6 bases not matched to a gene; V was cut back by 5 bases and J by 1 base. CDR3 length equals 16 residues. The CDR3 reads CASSSGTGGRSYEQYF. CDR3 bases: TGTGCCAGCAGTAGCGGGACAGGGGGCAGGTCCTACGAGCAGTACTTC.

The J gene is TRBJ1-2, the V gene TRBV18; maybe TRBD1 (5 bases). The CDR3 has 15 amino acids. The V gene lost 0 bases and the J gene lost 6 bases, with 14 bases spanning the gap. Germline loops: CDR1 KGHSH, CDR2 LQKENI. CDR3 in amino acids: CASSPPSQGRNGYTF. DNA of the CDR3: TGTGCCAGCTCACCACCGAGCCAGGGCAGAAATGGCTACACCTTC.

The chain employs TRBV5-1 and TRBJ2-7, with D perhaps matching TRBD2 (5 bases). This CDR3 has 14 residues. Germline V gene lookup returns CDR1 SGHRS and CDR2 YFSETQ. Trimming stripped 2 bases from V and 4 bases from J, with 13 bases between. This chain's CDR3 is CASSLEGSTYEQYF. The CDR3 DNA is TGCGCCAGCAGCTTAGAGGGTAGTACATACGAGCAGTACTTC.

The chain joins TRBV5-1 to TRBJ2-1; D unresolved. Germline values: CDR1 SGHRS, CDR2 YFSETQ. This CDR3 has 14 residues. Trimming removed 0 bases at V and 6 bases at J, with 10 bases between. In DNA, the CDR3 is TGCGCCAGCAGCTTGGGACAAAAAGGCAATGAGCAGTTCTTC. Its protein product is CASSLGQKGNEQFF.

The chain joins TRBV10-3 to TRBJ1-2, with 7 bases matching TRBD1. Germline trimming cut 7 bases from V and 6 bases from J; bases unmatched to any gene: 11. The CDR3 is 14 residues long. Looked up from germline, CDR1 is ENHRY and CDR2 is SYGVKD. The CDR3 protein is CAIKTGFVSDGYTF. CDR3 bases: TGTGCCATCAAGACAGGGTTCGTATCAGATGGCTACACCTTC.

The rearrangement links TRBV6-2 or TRBV6-3 to TRBJ2-7, with a possible D match to TRBD1 (7 bases). From germline, CDR1 is MNHEY and CDR2 SVGEGT. The CDR3 extends over 18 amino acids. The V gene lost 2 bases and the J gene lost 2 bases, with 22 bases spanning the gap. CDR3 protein: CASSYQAGGRPTTYEQYF. The DNA of the CDR3 is TGTGCCAGCAGTTACCAAGCAGGGGGGCGCCCGACGACCTACGAGCAGTACTTC.

This clone was counted a single time. The chain couples TRBV5-6 to TRBJ1-6; the match to TRBD1 covers 8 bases. The V gene's germline CDR1 is SGHDT and CDR2 YYEEEE. This CDR3 is 15 amino acids long. V shed 4 bases and J 5 bases; nucleotides not matched to a gene: 5. The CDR3 DNA follows: TGTGCCAGCAGCCGTCAGGGGGCGAATAATTCACCCCTCCACTTT. Translating it yields CASSRQGANNSPLHF.

The chain combines TRBV24-1 with TRBJ2-7, with TRBD2 matching 10 bases. After removal of 4 bases from V and 5 bases from J, the junction contained 10 bases not matched to a gene. There are 16 residues in the CDR3. Germline CDR1 reads KGHDR; CDR2 reads SFDVKD. CDR3 region: CATSEGIAGGKDEQYF. Here the CDR3 DNA reads TGTGCCACCAGTGAGGGCATAGCGGGGGGCAAGGACGAGCAGTACTTC.

J is TRBJ1-5 and V is TRBV19; D may be TRBD1 (6 bases). The CDR3 has 15 amino acids. In germline, CDR1 is LNHDA, CDR2 SQIVND (reference sequence). V gave up 5 bases and J gave up 1 base, with 12 bases separating them. The CDR3 is CASSGQGKSNQPQHF. CDR3 nucleotide sequence: TGTGCCAGTAGTGGCCAGGGGAAGAGCAATCAGCCCCAGCATTTT.

This chain uses TRBV19 with TRBJ1-2, with 10 bases identical to TRBD1. This CDR3 is 15 amino acids long. The trim removed 5 bases at V and 7 bases at J, leaving 10 bases unmatched. The germline V gene encodes CDR1 LNHDA and CDR2 SQIVND (reference sequence). This CDR3 is CASSPQSGTGVGYTF. Written as DNA, the CDR3 is TGTGCCAGTAGTCCTCAATCCGGGACAGGGGTTGGCTACACCTTC.